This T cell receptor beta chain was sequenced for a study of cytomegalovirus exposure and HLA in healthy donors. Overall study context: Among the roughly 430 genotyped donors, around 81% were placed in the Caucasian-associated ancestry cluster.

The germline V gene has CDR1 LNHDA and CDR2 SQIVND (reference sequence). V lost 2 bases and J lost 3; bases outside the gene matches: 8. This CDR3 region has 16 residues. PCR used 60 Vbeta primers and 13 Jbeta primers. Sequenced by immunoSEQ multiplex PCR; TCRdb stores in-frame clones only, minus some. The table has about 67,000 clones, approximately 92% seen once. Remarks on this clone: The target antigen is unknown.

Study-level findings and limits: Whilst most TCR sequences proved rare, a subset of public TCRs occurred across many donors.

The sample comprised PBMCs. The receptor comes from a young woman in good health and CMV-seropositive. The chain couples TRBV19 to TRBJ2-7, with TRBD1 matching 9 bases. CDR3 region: CASSIFRTGEIYEQYF. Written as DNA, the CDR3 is TGTGCCAGTAGTATATTCCGGACAGGGGAGATCTACGAGCAGTACTTC.